Presented here are 26 T cell receptor beta chains from one specimen sequenced in a study of spatial heterogeneity in lung cancer. Time point defined: sample taken at primary tumor resection. These receptors have no identified antigens. TCRdb used MiXCR to reprocess the 5' RACE reads, holding one entry per CDR3 protein. This repertoire shows 20,000 to 30,000 distinct CDR3 sequences, roughly 8.3% found once; its top ten account for less than 9.5%. General study results and limits: Intratumoral expanded alpha and beta TCR counts were found to track tumor mutation counts.

The sequences come from lung tumor tissue, collected at surgery. These TCRs come from a male donor with early-stage non-small cell lung cancer.

The count of this clonotype is one. J is TRBJ2-7 and V is TRBV20-1, with 8 bases that match TRBD1. The CDR3 runs 15 residues. Trimming removed 1 base from V and 4 bases from J; junction bases left unmatched: 9. Germline lookup yields CDR1 DFQATT and CDR2 SNEGSKA (reference sequence). This CDR3 is CSARAPGQALYEQYF. The CDR3 region has the DNA TGCAGTGCTAGAGCACCGGGACAGGCATTATACGAGCAGTACTTC.

The V call is TRBV20-1, the J call TRBJ2-3; D is uncertain. V shed 5 bases and J shed 6 bases, with 12 bases lying between them. This CDR3 comprises 12 residues. CDR1 and CDR2 (germline): DFQATT, SNEGSKA (reference sequence). In DNA, the CDR3 is TGCAGTGCTCTTAAGATGGCCGATACGCAGTATTTT. It specifies CSALKMADTQYF.

The rearrangement joins TRBV20-1 to TRBJ1-2; 7 bases match TRBD1. This CDR3 is 15 amino acids long. With V trimmed by 1 base and J by 8 bases, 13 bases remained unmatched. Looked up from germline, CDR1 is DFQATT and CDR2 is SNEGSKA (reference sequence). CDR3 coding DNA: TGCAGTGCTAGAGGCCGACAGGGAGGGGTATGGGGCTACACCTTC. It translates to CSARGRQGGVWGYTF.

Relative to its sample, this clonotype is large (0.1 to 1%). The V and J genes are TRBV28 and TRBJ1-1; D not certain. CDR1 is MDHEN and CDR2 is SYDVKM in the germline V gene. The CDR3 covers 16 residues. Trimming removed 2 bases from V and 0 bases from J, with 13 bases in between. The CDR3 spells CASSLVGDGLNTEAFF. CDR3 nucleotide sequence: TGTGCCAGCAGTTTAGTGGGCGACGGCCTGAACACTGAAGCTTTCTTT.

This clonotype was picked up many times. The V call is TRBV18, the J call TRBJ2-3; D is unclear. Trimming shortened V by 3 bases and J by 1 base, and 26 bases separated the two germline ends. Germline loops: CDR1 KGHSH, CDR2 LQKENI. CDR3 length: 20 amino acids. CDR3 sequence reads: CASSPSPIPLTLSGTDTQYF. The CDR3 nucleotides are TGTGCCAGCTCACCTTCCCCCATCCCTCTTACTTTGAGCGGCACAGATACGCAGTATTTT.

In its sample, this clonotype was seen many times. The rearrangement uses TRBV28 and TRBJ1-2; D gene unclear. V was trimmed by 7 bases and J by 4 bases, leaving 16 bases between them. The CDR3 consists of 14 residues. The germline CDR1 and CDR2 sequences are MDHEN and SYDVKM. CDR3 in DNA: TGTGCCAGCAAGCGAAGGATGATCTCCTATGGCTACACCTTC. Its protein is CASKRRMISYGYTF.

Note on this clonotype: A much larger clone differs by one base, so this may be a read error. This rearrangement joins TRBV28 to TRBJ1-1; D not resolved. From germline, CDR1 is MDHEN and CDR2 SYDVKM. The V and J ends lost 2 bases and 10 bases respectively, with 11 bases between them. The CDR3 is 12 amino acids. For the CDR3, the DNA is TGTGCCAGCAGTTTAGCTCAGGAGAGAGCTTTCTTT. This translates into CASSLAQERAFF. Full variable domain (missing parts from reference TRBV28 and TRBJ1-1): DVKVTQSSRYLVKRTGEKVFLECVQDMDHENMFWYRQDPGLGLRLIYFSYDVKMKEKGDIPEGYSVSREKKERFSLILESASTNQTSMYLCASSLAQERAFFGQGTRLTVV.

Many counts were recorded for this clonotype. CDR3 sequence: CASSWEQGNEKLFF. CDR3 coding DNA: TGCGCCAGCAGCTGGGAACAGGGAAACGAAAAACTGTTTTTT. The chain employs TRBV5-1 and TRBJ1-4; TRBD1 is a possible D gene (6 bases). The V gene's germline CDR1 is SGHRS and CDR2 YFSETQ. CDR3 length: 14 amino acids. V lost 3 bases and J lost 8, with 14 bases in between.

This clonotype has a count of ten or more. J is TRBJ2-1 and V is TRBV7-6, with TRBD1 matching over 7 bases. CDR3 length: 14 residues. From germline, CDR1 is SGHVS and CDR2 FNYEAQ. V was clipped by 5 bases and J by 8 bases; unmatched bases: 9. The CDR3 DNA sequence: TGTGCCAGCAGCGTCGAACCGACAGGGTATGAGCAGTTCTTC. It translates to CASSVEPTGYEQFF.

This clonotype was detected a few times. The genes are TRBV12-3 or TRBV12-4 and TRBJ1-2, with a possible D match to TRBD1 (5 bases). Between the trimmed V and J ends, which lost 1 base and 4 bases, there was a span of 13 bases. The CDR3 extends over 15 amino acids. DNA of the CDR3: TGTGCCAGCAGTTTAGTGGCAGGGAATAGCTATGGCTACACCTTC. It specifies CASSLVAGNSYGYTF.

This rearrangement joins TRBV20-1 to TRBJ2-7, with 10 bases lining up with TRBD2. Germline V gene data show CDR1 as DFQATT and CDR2 as SNEGSKA (reference sequence). The CDR3 runs 15 residues. The junction had 4 bases not matched to a gene; V was cut back by 2 bases and J by 0 bases. For the CDR3, the DNA is TGCAGTGCTAGAAATCTAGCGGGAGACTCCTACGAGCAGTACTTC. Protein: CSARNLAGDSYEQYF.

This chain joins TRBV7-9 and TRBJ1-6; possibly TRBD1 for D (6 bases). Germline assignment: CDR1 SEHNR and CDR2 FQNEAQ (reference sequence). This CDR3 contains 13 residues. V was clipped by 8 bases and J by 15 bases, with 20 bases between them. The CDR3 bases are TGTGCCAGCGCCGGGCAGTCCCTAGGGGGCCTCCACTTT. It yields the protein CASAGQSLGGLHF. The whole variable domain, filled in from reference TRBV7-9 and TRBJ1-6, reads DTGVSQNPRHKITKRGQNVTFRCDPISEHNRLYWYRQTLGQGPEFLTYFQNEAQLEKSRLLSDRFSAERPKGSFSTLEIQRTEQGDSAMYLCASAGQSLGGLHFGNGTRLTVT.

This clonotype was observed at least ten times. V is TRBV7-2 and J is TRBJ2-1, with D perhaps matching TRBD2 (5 bases). Per germline, CDR1 SGHTA and CDR2 FQGNSA. The CDR3 has 14 residues. The ends were cut back, 7 bases at V and 0 bases at J, with 10 bases in the middle. CDR3 bases: TGTGCCAGCAAAGAGGACTTCTCCTACAATGAGCAGTTCTTC. It yields the protein CASKEDFSYNEQFF.

The table lists this clonotype with many counts. J is TRBJ2-3 and V is TRBV7-2; 7 nucleotides agree with TRBD1. V lost 4 bases and J lost 6; bases outside the gene matches: 7. The germline V gene has CDR1 SGHTA and CDR2 FQGNSA. The CDR3 runs 14 residues. Here the CDR3 DNA reads TGTGCCAGCAGCTCGAGGACAGGCGGGGATACGCAGTATTTT. This translates into CASSSRTGGDTQYF. Full variable domain (rest looked up from reference TRBV7-2 and TRBJ2-3): GAGVSQSPSNKVTEKGKDVELRCDPISGHTALYWYRQSLGQGLEFLIYFQGNSAPDKSGLPSDRFSAERTGGSVSTLTIQRTQQEDSAVYLCASSSRTGGDTQYFGPGTRLTVL.

This clonotype has at least ten counts. The genes are TRBV28 and TRBJ1-5; TRBD1 agrees at 9 bases. This CDR3 has 15 residues. CDR1 and CDR2 from the germline V gene are MDHEN and SYDVKM. J gave up 3 bases and V 4 bases, and 4 bases lay outside the gene matches. The CDR3 spells CASSSDRGYNQPQHF. The CDR3 DNA reads TGTGCCAGCAGTTCAGACAGGGGGTACAATCAGCCCCAGCATTTT.

This clonotype was picked up many times. The genes are TRBV12-3 or TRBV12-4 and TRBJ1-4; D is ambiguous. The CDR3 consists of 11 residues. The ends were cut back, 5 bases at V and 12 bases at J, with 10 bases in the middle. The CDR3 loop reads CASSQNLELFF. CDR3 in DNA: TGTGCCAGCAGTCAGAATCTGGAACTGTTTTTT.

V is TRBV29-1 and J is TRBJ2-5, with 11 nucleotides matching TRBD2. CDR3 length equals 15 residues. Trimming cost V 6 bases and J 1 base; bases outside gene matches: 7. Germline CDR1 and CDR2: SQVTM and ANQGSEA. CDR3 loop: CSVGGLAVTQETQYF. The CDR3 DNA sequence: TGCAGCGTGGGGGGACTAGCGGTAACCCAAGAGACCCAGTACTTC.

This clonotype was recorded a few times. This chain links TRBV28 with TRBJ2-1; 8 nucleotides line up with TRBD2. This CDR3 contains 15 residues. Germline trimming cut 6 bases from V and 2 bases from J; bases unmatched to any gene: 6. From germline, CDR1 is MDHEN and CDR2 SYDVKM. The CDR3 sequence: CASRPAGAAYNEQFF. The CDR3 DNA is TGTGCCAGCAGGCCAGCGGGAGCGGCCTACAATGAGCAGTTCTTC.

In its sample, this clonotype was seen many times. This chain connects TRBV7-2 to TRBJ2-1; 8 bases are shared with TRBD2. This CDR3 contains 17 residues. After removal of 4 bases from V and 7 bases from J, the junction contained 15 bases not matched to a gene. Germline V gene data show CDR1 as SGHTA and CDR2 as FQGNSA. The CDR3 is CASSSSPSGPLGNEQFF. Here the CDR3 DNA reads TGTGCCAGCAGCTCCTCCCCTAGCGGGCCCCTGGGGAATGAGCAGTTCTTC.

This clonotype was counted between two and nine times. This sequence joins TRBV20-1 and TRBJ2-1; D is perhaps TRBD1 (6 bases). Germline loops: CDR1 DFQATT, CDR2 SNEGSKA (reference sequence). CDR3 length: 18 residues. The V end was cut by 3 bases, the J end by 6 bases, with 27 bases between. DNA for the CDR3: TGCAGTGCTAGCACAGGGTTTCTAGGGTGTGGGGGAAGCAATGAGCAGTTCTTC. Its translation: CSASTGFLGCGGSNEQFF.

Ten or more counts support this clonotype. V usage is TRBV6-6 and J usage is TRBJ1-6; TRBD1 aligns across 7 bases. From germline, CDR1 is MNHNY and CDR2 SVGAGI (reference sequence). The CDR3 extends over 14 amino acids. V lost 6 bases and J lost 7; bases outside the gene matches: 6. This CDR3 is CASRLDRVNSPLHF. Written as DNA, the CDR3 is TGTGCCAGCAGGCTTGACAGGGTCAATTCACCCCTCCACTTT.

The chain combines TRBV14 with TRBJ2-5; D is ambiguous. The CDR3 consists of 17 residues. Trimming left V 0 bases short and J 2 bases short, with 16 bases between. Per the germline V gene, CDR1 is SGHDN and CDR2 is FVKESK. The CDR3, as DNA: TGTGCCAGCAGCCAAGAAGGGTCCGGCATCGGTCAAGAGACCCAGTACTTC. It encodes CASSQEGSGIGQETQYF.

Ten or more counts support this clonotype. V is TRBV6-2 or TRBV6-3 and J is TRBJ2-2, with no clear D. Germline V gene lookup returns CDR1 MNHEY and CDR2 SVGEGT. This CDR3 is built from 14 residues. Trimming cost V 4 bases and J 5 bases, with 11 bases left between them. The CDR3 reads CASSSALFTGELFF. CDR3 DNA sequence: TGTGCCAGCAGTTCGGCACTTTTTACCGGGGAGCTGTTTTTT.

The CDR3 DNA is TGTGCCAGCAAAAAAGGACCTTTCCAAGAGACCCAGTACTTC. Its protein is CASKKGPFQETQYF. The rearrangement joins TRBV6-1 to TRBJ2-5; no definite D call. The CDR3 covers 14 residues. Germline CDR1 and CDR2: MNHNS and SASEGT. V was trimmed by 7 bases and J by 1 base, leaving 13 bases between them.

This clonotype was seen a few times. The chain has TRBV14 and TRBJ2-7, with no clear D. The CDR3 loop spans 12 amino acids. Trimming removed 4 bases from V and 9 bases from J, with 13 bases in between. The germline V gene has CDR1 SGHDN and CDR2 FVKESK. The CDR3 bases are TGTGCCAGCAGCCGAGACGTGCGAGGGCAGTACTTC. Its protein is CASSRDVRGQYF.

This clonotype was recorded at least ten times. The chain couples TRBV9 to TRBJ1-6; D ambiguous. CDR1 is SGDLS, CDR2 YYNGEE, per germline. V was trimmed by 10 bases and J by 0 bases, leaving 8 bases between them. This CDR3 spans 13 amino acids. CDR3 residues: CAGGSSYNSPLHF. DNA for the CDR3: TGTGCCGGAGGTAGCTCCTATAATTCACCCCTCCACTTT.